These 24 T cell receptor beta chains came from one sample sequenced in a study of T cells after somatic rescue of genetic block. Here immunoSEQ multiplex PCR was the method, and the copy in TCRdb shows in-frame clones only, minus some. The table has roughly 71,000 clones, approximately 91% seen once. Sequences were obtained from peripheral blood mononuclear cells (PBMCs). Receptor source: a man younger than 45.

The chain is built from TRBV19 and TRBJ1-6, with 7 bases identical to TRBD1. Germline V gene data show CDR1 as LNHDA and CDR2 as SQIVND (reference sequence). J was trimmed by 5 bases and V by 2 bases; bases with no gene match: 15. This CDR3 region has 19 residues. CDR3 region: CASSIRPTQGFLDNSPLHF. In DNA form, the CDR3 reads TGTGCCAGTAGTATAAGGCCCACACAGGGGTTTTTGGATAATTCACCCCTCCACTTT.

This chain uses TRBV6-5 with TRBJ2-5; 11 bases align to TRBD1. The CDR3 has 15 residues. Per germline, CDR1 MNHEY and CDR2 SVGAGI. V shed 7 bases and J 5 bases; nucleotides not matched to a gene: 9. DNA for the CDR3: TGTGCCAGCAAGCCCCGGACAGGGGGCTTGGAGACCCAGTACTTC. Translating gives CASKPRTGGLETQYF.

The chain links TRBV10-3 to TRBJ2-3; D is uncertain. CDR3 length: 14 residues. Germline CDR1 and CDR2: ENHRY and SYGVKD. The V end lost 0 bases, the J end lost 9 bases, and 13 bases lay between the germline ends. The DNA of the CDR3 is TGTGCCATCAGTGAGTCGACGTGGAATTCGACGCAGTATTTT. Translation gives CAISESTWNSTQYF.

The rearrangement links TRBV27 to TRBJ1-2; 8 bases fit TRBD1. The germline CDR1 and CDR2 sequences are MNHEY and SMNVEV (reference sequence). The V segment lost 9 bases and the J segment 1 base; nucleotides outside the gene matches: 4. This CDR3 contains 13 residues. This chain's CDR3 is CASWDRRNYGYTF. The CDR3 DNA reads TGTGCCAGTTGGGACAGGCGTAACTATGGCTACACCTTC.

The rearrangement uses TRBV4-3 and TRBJ2-3; D gene uncertain. CDR3 size: 17 residues. V was pared by 1 base and J by 2 bases, with 16 bases between. Germline lookup yields CDR1 LGHNA and CDR2 YSLEER. CDR3 region: CASSQVWYLGTTDTQYF. The CDR3 nucleotides read TGCGCCAGCAGCCAAGTTTGGTATTTGGGAACCACAGATACGCAGTATTTT.

The chain has TRBV10-1 and TRBJ2-3; D is ambiguous. CDR3 length: 13 amino acids. Germline CDR1 WNHNN, CDR2 SYGVQD (reference sequence). With 8 bases removed from V and 2 bases from J, the gap between germline ends came to 11 bases. CDR3 amino acids: CASPGCSTDTQYF. The CDR3 coding sequence is TGCGCCAGCCCTGGGTGCTCCACAGATACGCAGTATTTT.

This chain joins TRBV19 and TRBJ2-2; D not resolved. The germline V gene has CDR1 LNHDA and CDR2 SQIVND (reference sequence). Trimming stripped 2 bases from V and 4 bases from J, with 11 bases between. This CDR3 has 15 residues. CDR3 sequence (DNA): TGTGCCAGTAGTATACAGAATACCCGCACCGGGGAGCTGTTTTTT. It codes for CASSIQNTRTGELFF.

The rearrangement uses TRBV7-9 and TRBJ2-3; 8 positions agree with TRBD1. Looked up from germline, CDR1 is SEHNR and CDR2 is FQNEAQ (reference sequence). The trim removed 1 base at V and 5 bases at J, leaving 2 bases unmatched. The CDR3 spans 14 residues. The CDR3 loop is CASSLDRGLDTQYF. For the CDR3, the DNA is TGTGCCAGCAGCTTAGACAGGGGGTTAGATACGCAGTATTTT.

The chain employs TRBV18 and TRBJ1-5; 8 bases match TRBD1. Looked up from germline, CDR1 is KGHSH and CDR2 is LQKENI. V shed 3 bases, J shed 2 bases, and the junction held 0 bases outside the gene matches. The CDR3 loop spans 14 amino acids. The CDR3 spells CASSPTGGNQPQHF. The CDR3 coding sequence is TGTGCCAGCTCACCGACAGGGGGCAATCAGCCCCAGCATTTT.

J is TRBJ2-1 and V is TRBV7-6, with D perhaps given as TRBD1 or TRBD2 (6 bases each). The germline V gene encodes CDR1 SGHVS and CDR2 FNYEAQ. Trimming removed 5 bases at V and 4 bases at J, with 12 bases between. The CDR3 totals 14 residues. DNA of the CDR3: TGTGCCAGCAGCGTGGAGGGGGTGTACAATGAGCAGTTCTTC. This sequence encodes CASSVEGVYNEQFF.

V usage is TRBV11-2 and J usage is TRBJ2-7, with 7 nucleotides matching TRBD2. The length of the CDR3 is 13 residues. CDR1 and CDR2 (germline): SGHAT, FQNNGV. V was clipped by 1 base and J by 4 bases; unmatched bases: 1. The CDR3 here is CASSLGGGYEQYF. CDR3 nucleotide sequence: TGTGCCAGCAGCTTAGGGGGGGGTTACGAGCAGTACTTC.

This clone was seen once. CDR3 coding DNA: TGTGCCAGCAGCTTAGGGGAGGACAGACCCTACGAGCAGTACTTC. This translates into CASSLGEDRPYEQYF. This chain joins TRBV7-8 and TRBJ2-7; either TRBD1 or TRBD2 may fit D (6 bases each). Trimming took 1 base from V and 2 from J, leaving 12 bases between them. Germline CDR1 and CDR2: SGHVS and FQNEAQ. The CDR3 extends over 15 amino acids.

The chain employs TRBV7-2 and TRBJ1-1; no reliable D call. Germline values: CDR1 SGHTA, CDR2 FQGNSA. This CDR3 contains 16 residues. V lost 1 base to trimming and J lost 2 bases, with 14 bases between them. In nucleotides, the CDR3 is TGTGCCAGCAGCTTAGGGGCCGGACGGCTAAACACTGAAGCTTTCTTT. It translates to CASSLGAGRLNTEAFF.

The rearrangement links TRBV7-2 to TRBJ1-3; possibly TRBD1 for D (6 bases). Germline V gene sequence: CDR1 SGHTA, CDR2 FQGNSA. This CDR3 contains 16 residues. V was trimmed by 1 base and J by 3 bases, leaving 13 bases between them. This CDR3 reads CASSLGGGPGGNTIYF. CDR3 DNA sequence: TGTGCCAGCAGCTTAGGTGGGGGGCCCGGTGGAAACACCATATATTTT.

V is TRBV6-6 and J is TRBJ2-7; 10 bases are shared with TRBD1. Germline V gives CDR1 MNHNY, CDR2 SVGAGI (reference sequence). CDR3 length: 14 amino acids. V gave up 7 bases and J gave up 4 bases; unmatched junction bases: 7. CDR3 bases: TGTGCCAGCAAAAAGGGGACAGGGGAATACGAGCAGTACTTC. It specifies CASKKGTGEYEQYF.

The sample holds one count of this clone. This chain uses TRBV19 with TRBJ2-5, with 8 bases that match TRBD1. Trimming removed 5 bases from V and 6 bases from J; junction bases left unmatched: 5. Germline CDR1 and CDR2: LNHDA and SQIVND (reference sequence). The CDR3 covers 13 residues. CDR3 coding DNA: TGTGCCAGTAGTCTCGGACAGGGTCAGACCCAGTACTTC. Its protein product is CASSLGQGQTQYF.

The chain recombines TRBV19 with TRBJ2-7; TRBD1 might be the D (6 bases). Trimming pared 5 bases from V and 1 base from J, leaving 12 bases between. This CDR3 spans 14 amino acids. Germline lookup yields CDR1 LNHDA and CDR2 SQIVND (reference sequence). The CDR3 protein is CASSLGAKSYEQYF. The CDR3 DNA is TGTGCCAGTAGTTTGGGGGCGAAGTCCTACGAGCAGTACTTC.

CDR3 nucleotides: TGTGCCAGTAGTCTTCGGGACAGGGGGCGAGGGGAGATGGATACGCAGTATTTT. Encoded protein: CASSLRDRGRGEMDTQYF. The V gene is TRBV19, the J gene TRBJ2-3, with TRBD1 matching over 12 bases. Germline CDR1 reads LNHDA; CDR2 reads SQIVND (reference sequence). V was clipped by 5 bases and J by 6 bases; unmatched bases: 15. The CDR3 extends over 18 amino acids. The full variable domain, in which reference TRBV19 and TRBJ2-3 provide the parts outside the CDR3, is DGGITQSPKYLFRKEGQNVTLSCEQNLNHDAMYWYRQDPGQGLRLIYYSQIVNDFQKGDIAEGYSVSREKKESFPLTVTSAQKNPTAFYLCASSLRDRGRGEMDTQYFGPGTRLTVL.

The rearrangement links TRBV19 to TRBJ1-1, with D perhaps TRBD1 (5 bases). Trimming stripped 6 bases from V and 0 bases from J, with 14 bases between. CDR1 and CDR2 from the germline V gene are LNHDA and SQIVND (reference sequence). The CDR3 contains 15 residues. The CDR3 sequence: CASRKSTVLNTEAFF. CDR3 DNA: TGTGCCAGTAGGAAATCGACAGTATTGAACACTGAAGCTTTCTTT.

J is TRBJ2-3 and V is TRBV6-1; TRBD1 matches at 8 bases. Germline CDR1 and CDR2: MNHNS and SASEGT. This CDR3 comprises 13 residues. The V gene end was trimmed by 8 bases and the J gene end by 4 bases; junction bases not matched to a gene: 5. This CDR3 is CASPLTGADTQYF. The CDR3 nucleotides read TGTGCCAGCCCCTTGACAGGGGCAGATACGCAGTATTTT.

V gene TRBV6-6 combines with J gene TRBJ1-1, with D hard to call. Per the germline V gene, CDR1 is MNHNY and CDR2 is SVGAGI (reference sequence). Between the trimmed V and J ends, which lost 8 bases and 4 bases, there was a span of 8 bases. This CDR3 region has 11 residues. The CDR3 region has the DNA TGTGCCAGCGTCCGGGGCACTGAAGCTTTCTTT. Translated, it gives CASVRGTEAFF.

J is TRBJ2-5 and V is TRBV7-9; D gene ambiguous. Germline CDR1 is SEHNR and CDR2 is FQNEAQ (reference sequence). CDR3 length: 13 amino acids. V dropped 2 bases and J dropped 5 bases, with 9 bases sitting between them. CDR3 sequence (DNA): TGTGCCAGCAGCTTAAATCGGATGGAGACCCAGTACTTC. This translates into CASSLNRMETQYF.

The gene calls are TRBV5-1 and TRBJ2-4, with TRBD1 identical over 9 bases. The CDR3 runs to 14 residues. The V gene end was trimmed by 3 bases and the J gene end by 6 bases; junction bases not matched to a gene: 4. From germline, CDR1 is SGHRS and CDR2 YFSETQ. CDR3 DNA sequence: TGCGCCAGCAGCTCGCCGGGACAGGGAAACATTCAGTACTTC. Translating gives CASSSPGQGNIQYF.

J is TRBJ2-2 and V is TRBV28, with TRBD2 identical over 11 bases. The CDR3 totals 17 residues. Germline lookup yields CDR1 MDHEN and CDR2 SYDVKM. V was pared by 2 bases and J by 2 bases, with 4 bases of the junction left unmatched. The CDR3 coding sequence is TGTGCCAGCAGTTTAGAACTAGCGGGAGACAACACCGGGGAGCTGTTTTTT. Translation gives CASSLELAGDNTGELFF.